This T cell receptor (beta chain) was identified during a study of T cell responses to AZD1222 COVID-19 vaccine. Study findings and constraints: Donors were chiefly white British, with a greater number of females, and clonal diversity was perhaps underestimated.

This clone was picked up one time. Its cognate antigen is unknown. Assay used: immunoSEQ multiplex PCR; TCRdb lists only in-frame clones, some missing. The sample records more than 75,000 clones, about four fifths being singletons. This sequence originates from an adult who received the AZD1222 COVID-19 vaccine. Sequencing used peripheral blood, obtained 28 days after the second AZD1222 dose.

CDR3 bases: TGTGCCAGCAGCGTAGAAGGGGCGGCGGGCACTGAAGCTTTCTTT. It codes for CASSVEGAAGTEAFF. V is TRBV9 and J is TRBJ1-1, with D possibly being TRBD1 (5 bases). This CDR3 comprises 15 residues. Germline V gives CDR1 SGDLS, CDR2 YYNGEE. Deletions cut 0 bases from V and 4 bases from J, with 13 bases between.